These T cell receptor beta chains were read from a single sample in a study of OX40 agonist ivuxolimab in advanced cancers. The assay was immunoSEQ multiplex PCR, and TCRdb's table has in-frame clones only and misses some. Here the sample spans 85,000 to 130,000 clones, 90% being singletons. The material was CD4+ or CD8+ T cells sorted from blood, obtained in a trial of the OX40 agonist ivuxolimab. Receptors originate from an adult with an advanced solid tumor such as melanoma, head and neck, liver or kidney cancer. CDR3s include the opening cysteine and the closing phenylalanine or tryptophan. Each record gives: clone size, V gene, D gene, J gene, CDR3 protein, CDR3 DNA. The D gene is left open where the match is weak. Clone size is stated in some rows and not others, as once, few, many or a class when expanded.

>NA|TRBV10-3|TRBD1|TRBJ1-2
CAIADLGTGNYGYTF
TGTGCCATCGCGGATTTGGGGACAGGGAACTATGGCTACACCTTC
>NA|TRBV5-6|TRBD2|TRBJ2-3
CASSLALAGVDTQYF
TGTGCCAGCAGCTTGGCTCTAGCGGGGGTAGATACGCAGTATTTT
>NA|TRBV29-1|NA|TRBJ2-5
CSVERPGILETQYF
TGCAGCGTTGAACGGCCAGGGATTCTGGAGACCCAGTACTTC
>NA|TRBV19|NA|TRBJ1-1
CASIKAGGRGTTEAFF
TGTGCCAGTATCAAAGCCGGGGGAAGGGGAACCACTGAAGCTTTCTTT
>once|TRBV6-6|NA|TRBJ2-7
CASSRGREQYF
TGTGCCAGCAGTCGGGGCCGCGAGCAGTACTTC
>NA|TRBV30|NA|TRBJ1-2
CAWSIGRRDGYTF
TGTGCCTGGAGTATCGGACGGAGGGATGGCTACACCTTC
>NA|TRBV7-9|TRBD1|TRBJ1-5
CASSLGTGDNQPQHF
TGTGCCAGCAGCCTAGGGACAGGAGACAATCAGCCCCAGCATTTT
>NA|TRBV28|NA|TRBJ2-1
CASSRYNEQFF
TGTGCCAGCAGCAGATACAATGAGCAGTTCTTC
>few|TRBV19|TRBD1|TRBJ1-5
CASSTDRTNQPQHF
TGTGCCAGTAGTACGGACAGGACGAATCAGCCCCAGCATTTT
>NA|TRBV4-3|NA|TRBJ1-6
CASSQDTSGVRSPLHF
TGCGCCAGCAGCCAAGATACCTCAGGGGTTAGGTCACCCCTCCACTTT
>few|TRBV5-4|NA|TRBJ1-1
CASSLGQTNTEAFF
TGTGCCAGCAGCTTAGGACAGACGAACACTGAAGCTTTCTTT
>NA|TRBV2|NA|TRBJ2-3
CASSEGWGAGTDTQYF
TGTGCCAGCAGTGAAGGTTGGGGGGCAGGCACAGATACGCAGTATTTT
>NA|TRBV30|NA|TRBJ1-2
CAWSVPGAEFHGYTF
TGTGCCTGGAGTGTACCAGGGGCTGAGTTCCATGGCTACACCTTC
>NA|TRBV6-5|NA|TRBJ1-5
CASKRTGSGNQPQHF
TGTGCCAGCAAAAGGACGGGCAGTGGGAATCAGCCCCAGCATTTT
>NA|TRBV18|TRBD1|TRBJ2-7
CASSPAAGQGAYEQYF
TGTGCCAGCTCACCAGCCGCGGGACAGGGGGCCTACGAGCAGTACTTC
>once|TRBV30|NA|TRBJ2-7
CAWSVFGGQSTYEQYF
TGTGCCTGGAGTGTTTTTGGTGGACAGTCAACCTACGAGCAGTACTTC
>NA|TRBV2|NA|TRBJ2-3
CASSEEETSTDTQYF
TGTGCCAGCAGTGAGGAGGAAACGAGCACAGATACGCAGTATTTT
>once|TRBV7-9|TRBD2|TRBJ2-3
CASSLGLAASTDTQYF
TGTGCCAGCAGCTTAGGACTAGCTGCTAGCACAGATACGCAGTATTTT
>NA|TRBV5-6|NA|TRBJ2-1
CASSLAAGRGHNEQFF
TGTGCCAGCAGCTTGGCGGCGGGTCGGGGCCACAATGAGCAGTTCTTC
>NA|TRBV7-3|NA|TRBJ2-3
CASTLREGDTQYF
TGTGCCAGCACCCTTAGAGAGGGAGATACGCAGTATTTT
>NA|TRBV5-4|TRBD1|TRBJ1-6
CASSLDRGVNSPLHF
TGTGCCAGCAGCTTGGACAGGGGGGTTAATTCACCCCTCCACTTT
>NA|TRBV9|NA|TRBJ1-4
CASSVGVGANEKLFF
TGTGCCAGCAGCGTAGGGGTAGGGGCTAATGAAAAACTGTTTTTT
>once|TRBV4-3|TRBD2|TRBJ2-5
CASSQARLAGGQETQYF
TGCGCCAGCAGCCAAGCGCGACTAGCGGGGGGCCAAGAGACCCAGTACTTC
>NA|TRBV2|TRBD2|TRBJ2-4
CASSGEGSNIQYF
TGTGCCAGCAGTGGGGAGGGATCAAACATTCAGTACTTC